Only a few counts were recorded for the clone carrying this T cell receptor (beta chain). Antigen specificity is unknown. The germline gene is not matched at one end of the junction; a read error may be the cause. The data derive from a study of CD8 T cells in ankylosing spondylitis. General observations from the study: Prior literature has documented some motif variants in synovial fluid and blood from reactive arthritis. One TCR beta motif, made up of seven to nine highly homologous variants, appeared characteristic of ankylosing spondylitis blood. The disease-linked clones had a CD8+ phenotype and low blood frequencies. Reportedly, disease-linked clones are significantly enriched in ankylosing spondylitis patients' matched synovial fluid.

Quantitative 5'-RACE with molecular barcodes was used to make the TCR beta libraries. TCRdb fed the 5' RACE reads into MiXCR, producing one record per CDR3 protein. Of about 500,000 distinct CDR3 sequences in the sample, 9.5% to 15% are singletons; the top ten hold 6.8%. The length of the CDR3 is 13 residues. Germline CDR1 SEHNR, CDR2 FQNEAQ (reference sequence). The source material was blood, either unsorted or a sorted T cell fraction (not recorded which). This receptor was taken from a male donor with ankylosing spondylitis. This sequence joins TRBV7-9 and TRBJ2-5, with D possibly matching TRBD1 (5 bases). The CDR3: CASSLSTLPDMEF. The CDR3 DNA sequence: TGTGCCAGCAGCTTATCTACCTTGCCGGACATGGAGTTC.